These 27 T cell receptor beta chains were all obtained from the same sample, sequenced in a study of T-cell reconstitution after alpha-beta-depleted transplantation in children. Unique molecular identifiers featured in how the TCRbeta library was prepared. TCRdb re-analysed the PCR reads in MiXCR, keeping a single row per CDR3 protein. The sample carries approximately 650,000 distinct CDR3 sequences, about 12% recorded once. Sequenced material: PBMCs, taken before TCRalphabeta/CD19-depleted stem cell transplant. All receptors come from a girl aged 2-10 years with congenital amegakaryocytic thrombocytopenia, due to receive a stem cell transplant.

This clonotype was observed a handful of times. This sequence joins TRBV5-1 and TRBJ2-3; D uncertain. The CDR3 is 13 amino acids. Germline V gives CDR1 SGHRS, CDR2 YFSETQ. Deletions cut 2 bases from V and 2 bases from J, with 6 bases between. The DNA of the CDR3 is TGCGCCAGCAGCTTCCTTGACACAGATACGCAGTATTTT. The encoded protein is CASSFLDTDTQYF.

This clonotype was seen many times. V gene TRBV3-1 combines with J gene TRBJ2-7; D call uncertain. The CDR3 length is 14 residues. The ends were cut back, 4 bases at V and 1 base at J, with 11 bases in the middle. CDR1 and CDR2 (germline): LGHDT, YNNKEL (reference sequence). The CDR3 reads CASSPESVSYEQYF. CDR3 in DNA: TGTGCCAGCAGCCCCGAATCAGTGTCCTACGAGCAGTACTTC.

This rearrangement joins TRBV7-6 to TRBJ2-7; tentative D call: TRBD1 (6 bases). The CDR3 length is 14 residues. Looked up from germline, CDR1 is SGHVS and CDR2 is FNYEAQ. V was cut by 0 bases and J by 3 bases, with 9 bases left in between. The CDR3 here is CASSLAVQGYEQYF. CDR3 nucleotides: TGTGCCAGCAGCTTAGCGGTACAGGGCTACGAGCAGTACTTC. Full variable domain (rest looked up from reference TRBV7-6 and TRBJ2-7): GAGVSQSPRYKVTKRGQDVALRCDPISGHVSLYWYRQALGQGPEFLTYFNYEAQQDKSGLPNDRFSAERPEGSISTLTIQRTEQRDSAMYRCASSLAVQGYEQYFGPGTRLTVT.

The sample holds many counts of this clonotype. This rearrangement joins TRBV20-1 to TRBJ2-1, with D perhaps TRBD2 (6 bases). The V end lost 6 bases, the J end lost 3 bases, and 21 bases lay between the germline ends. The CDR3 extends over 16 amino acids. Germline CDR1 is DFQATT and CDR2 is SNEGSKA (reference sequence). CDR3 sequence (DNA): TGCAGTGCAAACCCAAAACGGCGGGACCTCTACAATGAGCAGTTCTTC. Amino acid sequence: CSANPKRRDLYNEQFF.

The chain uses TRBV3-1 and TRBJ2-1; weak D call: TRBD2 (5 bases). Trimming took 2 bases from V and 5 from J, leaving 16 bases between them. Germline CDR1 is LGHDT and CDR2 is YNNKEL (reference sequence). The CDR3 has 16 amino acids. The CDR3 spells CASSQTDFARHNEQFF. The DNA for the CDR3 is TGTGCCAGCAGCCAAACGGACTTTGCTAGGCACAATGAGCAGTTCTTC.

This clonotype was detected many times. This chain connects TRBV5-1 to TRBJ2-5; 9 nucleotides match TRBD2. Germline CDR1 and CDR2: SGHRS and YFSETQ. This CDR3 has 15 amino acids. The V segment lost 4 bases and the J segment 0 bases; nucleotides outside the gene matches: 4. CDR3 sequence (DNA): TGCGCCAGCAGCCCTCGGACTAGCGACCAAGAGACCCAGTACTTC. As protein: CASSPRTSDQETQYF.

This clonotype was counted between two and nine times. The rearrangement joins TRBV25-1 to TRBJ2-1; D is perhaps TRBD1 (6 bases). Per the germline V gene, CDR1 is MGHDK and CDR2 is SYGVNS. CDR3 length: 15 residues. Trimming removed 4 bases at V and 0 bases at J, with 10 bases between. The chain's CDR3 is CASSVTGSSYNEQFF. Written as DNA, the CDR3 is TGTGCCAGCAGTGTAACAGGGAGCTCCTACAATGAGCAGTTCTTC.

This clonotype was seen many times. The V and J genes are TRBV20-1 and TRBJ2-3; D not resolved. The CDR3 has 16 residues. V was clipped by 0 bases and J by 5 bases, with 18 bases between them. In germline, CDR1 is DFQATT, CDR2 SNEGSKA (reference sequence). The CDR3 DNA follows: TGCAGTGCTAGAGATGTGGCGGAGCCTGGGAAAGATACGCAGTATTTT. It encodes CSARDVAEPGKDTQYF.

This clonotype has more than one count but fewer than ten. The J gene is TRBJ2-7, the V gene TRBV3-1, with D unclear. CDR1 is LGHDT and CDR2 is YNNKEL in the germline V gene (reference sequence). The length of the CDR3 is 14 residues. Trimming took 0 bases from V and 1 from J, leaving 7 bases between them. The CDR3 reads CASSQDTDSYEQYF. For the CDR3, the DNA is TGTGCCAGCAGCCAAGACACGGATTCCTACGAGCAGTACTTC.

This clonotype occurred many times. This rearrangement joins TRBV29-1 to TRBJ2-7, with no clear D. CDR3 length: 15 amino acids. V was shortened by 2 bases and J by 5 bases, with 19 bases between the two germline ends. Per germline, CDR1 SQVTM and CDR2 ANQGSEA. In DNA, the CDR3 is TGCAGCGTTGAAATCGCTGGGATCTACGTGCACGAGCAGTACTTC. It encodes CSVEIAGIYVHEQYF.

This clonotype showed up many times. The rearrangement joins TRBV5-5 to TRBJ1-5; TRBD1 is a possible D gene (6 bases). Trimming took off 0 bases at V and 7 bases at J, with 11 bases between the two ends. The CDR3 is made up of 14 amino acids. From germline, CDR1 is SGHKS and CDR2 YYEKEE (reference sequence). CDR3: CASSLAAGDQPQHF. CDR3 DNA sequence: TGTGCCAGCAGCTTGGCCGCAGGGGACCAGCCCCAGCATTTT.

This clonotype showed up many times. The chain recombines TRBV29-1 with TRBJ1-3, with a weak D call TRBD1 (5 bases). The CDR3 covers 13 residues. V lost 8 bases and J 2 bases, leaving 13 bases between the germline ends. The germline gives CDR1 SQVTM, CDR2 ANQGSEA. This CDR3 is CSPGPETGNTIYF. CDR3 DNA sequence: TGCAGCCCGGGGCCAGAAACTGGAAACACCATATATTTT.

The rearrangement uses TRBV4-1 and TRBJ1-1; D not certain. Germline V gene sequence: CDR1 MGHRA, CDR2 YSYEKL. This CDR3 region has 14 residues. V gave up 4 bases and J gave up 0 bases, with 9 bases separating them. DNA for the CDR3: TGCGCCAGCAGCCGTCCGGGCATGAACACTGAAGCTTTCTTT. It codes for CASSRPGMNTEAFF.

A few counts support this clonotype. V is TRBV18 and J is TRBJ2-7, with no clear D. Trimming cost V 6 bases and J 5 bases, with 8 bases left between them. This CDR3 region has 11 residues. Germline V lookup: CDR1 KGHSH, CDR2 LQKENI. The DNA for the CDR3 is TGTGCCAGCTCGTCACCTCACGAGCAGTACTTC. Its translation is CASSSPHEQYF.

This clonotype has at least ten counts. V gene TRBV20-1 combines with J gene TRBJ2-5, with 7 nucleotides matching TRBD2. The V and J ends lost 6 bases and 2 bases, in that order; junction bases with no gene match: 3. Germline values: CDR1 DFQATT, CDR2 SNEGSKA (reference sequence). This CDR3 region has 12 residues. CDR3 in amino acids: CSAWTRQETQYF. CDR3 coding DNA: TGCAGTGCGTGGACTAGACAAGAGACCCAGTACTTC.

To note about this clonotype: A read error may explain this, as a much larger clone is one base away. The chain links TRBV20-1 to TRBJ2-3, with D perhaps given as TRBD1 or TRBD2 (5 bases each). V was shortened by 1 base and J by 6 bases, with 17 bases between the two germline ends. The CDR3 is 15 amino acids. Germline CDR1 DFQATT, CDR2 SNEGSKA (reference sequence). This chain's CDR3 is CSARARASRGDTQYF. In DNA form, the CDR3 reads TGCAGTGCTAGAGCTAGGGCATCCCGGGGCGATACGCAGTATTTT.

This clonotype was detected many times. The V call is TRBV5-1, the J call TRBJ2-2; unclear D gene. The CDR3 contains 15 residues. Germline V gives CDR1 SGHRS, CDR2 YFSETQ. With 2 bases removed from V and 0 bases from J, the gap between germline ends came to 8 bases. Here the CDR3 reads CASSLRTANTGELFF. For the CDR3, the DNA is TGCGCCAGCAGCTTAAGGACGGCGAACACCGGGGAGCTGTTTTTT.

The chain recombines TRBV5-1 with TRBJ2-3, with 9 bases that match TRBD2. Germline V gene lookup returns CDR1 SGHRS and CDR2 YFSETQ. Germline trimming cut 5 bases from V and 5 bases from J; bases unmatched to any gene: 12. The CDR3 totals 16 residues. The DNA for the CDR3 is TGCGCCAGCAGTCGGGTCCTTAGCGGGAGTTTAGATACGCAGTATTTT. It specifies CASSRVLSGSLDTQYF.

This clonotype showed up just a few times. The chain joins TRBV5-1 to TRBJ2-7; D ambiguous. Trimming removed 2 bases from V and 5 bases from J, with 14 bases in between. The length of the CDR3 is 14 residues. Germline V gene sequence: CDR1 SGHRS, CDR2 YFSETQ. The CDR3 reads CASSLLPDWDEQYF. CDR3 sequence (DNA): TGCGCCAGCAGCTTACTACCGGATTGGGACGAGCAGTACTTC.

This clonotype was recorded many times. The chain links TRBV12-3 or TRBV12-4 to TRBJ2-7, with D perhaps matching TRBD2 (5 bases). The germline V and J ends were trimmed by 6 bases and 7 bases, with 16 bases remaining between them. The length of the CDR3 is 13 residues. The CDR3, as DNA: TGTGCCAGCAGCTCGATCAACCAGCGGGAGCAGTACTTC. This gives the protein CASSSINQREQYF.

The sample holds a few counts of this clonotype. The CDR3 is CSARDRAEYNEQFF. As DNA, the CDR3 is TGCAGTGCTAGAGATCGCGCGGAATACAATGAGCAGTTCTTC. The chain recombines TRBV20-1 with TRBJ2-1, with D unclear. CDR3 size: 14 residues. Trimming left V 0 bases short and J 4 bases short, with 10 bases between. CDR1 and CDR2 (germline): DFQATT, SNEGSKA (reference sequence).

This clonotype has at least ten counts. The chain couples TRBV28 to TRBJ2-7; D is undetermined. The CDR3 is 18 residues long. V was trimmed by 3 bases and J by 7 bases, leaving 28 bases between them. Germline assignment: CDR1 MDHEN and CDR2 SYDVKM. This CDR3 reads CASSFGFSPSINQGEQYF. DNA for the CDR3: TGTGCCAGCAGTTTCGGCTTTTCTCCCAGCATTAATCAAGGGGAGCAGTACTTC.

As regards this clonotype: Since a much larger clone is just one base distant, this may be a read error. The chain has TRBV19 and TRBJ2-5; D may be TRBD1 or TRBD2 (5 bases each). V lost 9 bases and J lost 3, with 17 bases in between. Germline values: CDR1 LNHDA, CDR2 SQIVND (reference sequence). This CDR3 comprises 14 residues. Here the CDR3 reads CARSTGTLKETQYF. The CDR3 DNA sequence: TGTGCCAGGTCTACCGGGACGCTTAAAGAGACCCAGTACTTC.

A note on this clonotype: Germline and junction disagree at one end, which may indicate a read error. The V and J genes are TRBV4-1 and TRBJ1-3; the match to TRBD1 covers 10 bases. The CDR3 is made up of 19 amino acids. CDR1 and CDR2 (germline): MGHRA, YSYEKL. The CDR3 DNA follows: TGCGCCAGCAGCCAAGGCAGACAGGGGGCTCTTAACTCTGGAAACACCTTATATTTT. This gives the protein CASSQGRQGALNSGNTLYF.

This clonotype has just a few counts. The V and J genes are TRBV7-9 and TRBJ1-1, with 9 bases matching TRBD1. CDR3 length equals 14 residues. Per the germline V gene, CDR1 is SEHNR and CDR2 is FQNEAQ (reference sequence). J was trimmed by 5 bases and V by 5 bases; bases with no gene match: 6. The CDR3 region is CASSPQGARTEAFF. For the CDR3, the DNA is TGTGCCAGCAGCCCACAGGGGGCGAGGACTGAAGCTTTCTTT. Combining the CDR3 with reference TRBV7-9 and TRBJ1-1 gives the whole variable domain DTGVSQNPRHKITKRGQNVTFRCDPISEHNRLYWYRQTLGQGPEFLTYFQNEAQLEKSRLLSDRFSAERPKGSFSTLEIQRTEQGDSAMYLCASSPQGARTEAFFGQGTRLTVV.

This clonotype was seen at least ten times. The gene calls are TRBV29-1 and TRBJ2-3, with D maybe TRBD2 (5 bases). The V end was cut by 5 bases, the J end by 5 bases, with 14 bases between. The CDR3 length is 13 residues. Germline-derived CDR1 and CDR2 are SQVTM and ANQGSEA. In nucleotides, the CDR3 is TGCAGCGTTTGGATAGCGAATTTAGATACGCAGTATTTT. Its translation is CSVWIANLDTQYF.

The V gene is TRBV30, the J gene TRBJ1-2; D gene uncertain. Germline assignment: CDR1 GTSNPN and CDR2 SVGIG (reference sequence). This CDR3 is 11 amino acids long. V was trimmed by 3 bases and J by 8 bases, leaving 10 bases between them. DNA for the CDR3: TGTGCCTGGAGGATTACAGAGGGCTACACCTTC. Residues: CAWRITEGYTF.